Presented here are 18 T cell receptor beta chains from one specimen sequenced in a study of somatic mutations in cytotoxic T cells in rheumatoid arthritis. Measured with immunoSEQ multiplex PCR; TCRdb has only the in-frame clones, and not every one. Of about 17,000 clones in the sample, 60% to 85% are singletons; the top ten hold approximately 5%. The sequenced sample consisted of CD8+ T cells sorted from blood. These receptors all stem from an adult with rheumatoid arthritis.

A remark on this clone: Other nucleotide sequences in the sample specify the same CDR3. The chain joins TRBV6-1 to TRBJ1-1; D gene ambiguous. Germline V lookup: CDR1 MNHNS, CDR2 SASEGT. Between the trimmed V and J ends, which lost 2 bases and 4 bases, there was a span of 17 bases. The CDR3 length is 16 residues. The CDR3 protein is CASSEWGSRGGTEAFF. CDR3 nucleotides: TGTGCCAGCAGTGAATGGGGTAGTCGGGGTGGCACTGAAGCTTTCTTT.

This clone was detected only a few times. In nucleotides, the CDR3 is TGTGCCAGTATCCCCTTGGGGGGCGGCAATCAGCCCCAGCATTTT. This codes for CASIPLGGGNQPQHF. This chain connects TRBV19 to TRBJ1-5, with D maybe TRBD1 (6 bases). The CDR3 covers 15 residues. Germline CDR1 LNHDA, CDR2 SQIVND (reference sequence). V was cut by 7 bases and J by 2 bases, with 15 bases left in between.

The rearrangement uses TRBV13 and TRBJ1-4; tentatively, D is TRBD1 (5 bases). Per germline, CDR1 PRHDT and CDR2 FYEKMQ (reference sequence). This CDR3 spans 15 amino acids. Trimming took 5 bases from V and 7 from J, leaving 17 bases between them. The CDR3 region is CASSHHPGIGEKLFF. CDR3 coding DNA: TGTGCCAGCAGCCACCACCCAGGGATCGGTGAAAAACTGTTTTTT.

J is TRBJ2-7 and V is TRBV5-1; 8 bases map to TRBD1. The ends lost 4 bases at V and 4 bases at J; junction bases unmatched: 7. The germline CDR1 and CDR2 sequences are SGHRS and YFSETQ. The CDR3 contains 14 residues. The CDR3 nucleotides are TGCGCCAGCAGCCGCCGGGACAGGACATACGAGCAGTACTTC. It translates to CASSRRDRTYEQYF.

This clone was found a few times. This rearrangement joins TRBV27 to TRBJ1-3; D gene uncertain. V lost 4 bases and J 0 bases, leaving 7 bases between the germline ends. Germline V gives CDR1 MNHEY, CDR2 SMNVEV (reference sequence). The CDR3 spans 14 residues. This chain's CDR3 is CASSSKNSGNTIYF. Written as DNA, the CDR3 is TGTGCCAGCAGTTCCAAGAACTCTGGAAACACCATATATTTT.

The chain carries TRBV2 and TRBJ2-7, with a tentative D call TRBD2 (5 bases). CDR1 and CDR2 from the germline V gene are SNHLY and FYNNEI. Trimming took off 5 bases at V and 2 bases at J, with 10 bases between the two ends. The CDR3 sequence is 13 residues long. The CDR3 loop reads CASSQGGTYEQYF. CDR3 bases: TGTGCCAGCAGTCAAGGAGGCACCTACGAGCAGTACTTC.

The rearrangement links TRBV6-1 to TRBJ2-1; the D is unclear. This CDR3 is 14 amino acids long. The V and J ends lost 5 bases and 0 bases respectively, with 8 bases between them. CDR1 and CDR2 (germline): MNHNS, SASEGT. CDR3 bases: TGTGCCAGCAGTTTCCAAAGCTCCTACAATGAGCAGTTCTTC. Translated: CASSFQSSYNEQFF.

The chain uses TRBV5-1 and TRBJ1-6; D is unresolved. With 4 bases removed from V and 8 bases from J, the gap between germline ends came to 16 bases. Germline assignment: CDR1 SGHRS and CDR2 YFSETQ. The CDR3 covers 15 residues. CDR3 amino acids: CASSIRTAAYSPLHF. In nucleotides, the CDR3 is TGCGCCAGCAGCATAAGGACTGCCGCGTATTCACCCCTCCACTTT.

This clone has more than one count but fewer than ten. The chain has TRBV2 and TRBJ2-5, with 12 bases identical to TRBD1. The CDR3 runs 16 residues. Trimming at V came to 6 bases and at J to 7 bases, leaving 12 bases not matched to a gene. In germline, CDR1 is SNHLY, CDR2 FYNNEI. DNA for the CDR3: TGTGCCAGCAGGGAGGGGACAGGGGGCTTTCAGGGGACCCAGTACTTC. This translates into CASREGTGGFQGTQYF.

This clone was picked up a small number of times. The chain employs TRBV5-1 and TRBJ2-1; the match to TRBD1 covers 8 bases. V dropped 2 bases and J dropped 9; count of bases not matched to a gene: 4. The CDR3 runs to 13 residues. Per germline, CDR1 SGHRS and CDR2 YFSETQ. This CDR3 reads CASSFTGGGEQFF. The CDR3 nucleotides read TGCGCCAGCAGCTTCACAGGGGGAGGTGAGCAGTTCTTC.

The genes are TRBV6-8 and TRBJ2-5; a possible D gene is TRBD2 (5 bases). The CDR3 contains 9 residues. Trimming removed 8 bases at V and 10 bases at J, with 8 bases between. The germline gives CDR1 MNHGY, CDR2 SAAAGT. The CDR3 DNA sequence: TGTGCCAGCGGTGACTACCAGTACTTC. It codes for CASGDYQYF.

The chain employs TRBV7-6 and TRBJ1-1; D call uncertain. The CDR3 has 13 residues. The germline V and J ends were trimmed by 0 bases and 6 bases, with 8 bases remaining between them. Germline assignment: CDR1 SGHVS and CDR2 FNYEAQ. DNA of the CDR3: TGTGCCAGCAGCTTAGCGCGCTATTCTGAAGCTTTCTTT. Amino acid sequence: CASSLARYSEAFF.

V gene TRBV30 combines with J gene TRBJ1-4; 8 nucleotides match TRBD1. The CDR3 consists of 15 residues. Germline V gene data show CDR1 as GTSNPN and CDR2 as SVGIG (reference sequence). V lost 3 bases and J lost 5; bases outside the gene matches: 8. The CDR3 is CAWSDPGGENEKLFF. The CDR3 region has the DNA TGTGCCTGGAGCGATCCAGGGGGCGAGAATGAAAAACTGTTTTTT. The whole variable domain, remainder taken from reference TRBV30 and TRBJ1-4, is SQTIHQWPATLVQPVGSPLSLECTVEGTSNPNLYWYRQAAGRGLQLLFYSVGIGQISSEVPQNLSASRPQDRQFILSSKKLLLSDSGFYLCAWSDPGGENEKLFFGSGTQLSVL.

The V gene is TRBV5-1, the J gene TRBJ2-7; possibly TRBD1 for D (6 bases). Trimming cost V 0 bases and J 5 bases, with 18 bases left between them. The CDR3 runs 16 residues. Germline V gene sequence: CDR1 SGHRS, CDR2 YFSETQ. The CDR3 DNA sequence: TGCGCCAGCAGCTTGGCCTATGACAGGCTTCTCAACGAGCAGTACTTC. It is translated as CASSLAYDRLLNEQYF.

This sequence joins TRBV27 and TRBJ2-5; weak D call: TRBD1 (5 bases). This CDR3 spans 12 amino acids. From germline, CDR1 is MNHEY and CDR2 SMNVEV (reference sequence). The V end was cut by 6 bases, the J end by 3 bases, with 8 bases between. CDR3: CASRGAEETQYF. CDR3 sequence (DNA): TGTGCCAGCAGAGGGGCGGAAGAGACCCAGTACTTC.

This clone came up a few times. Mismatch with germline at one junction end may stem from a read error. The rearrangement uses TRBV6-1 and TRBJ1-1, with a weak D call TRBD1 (6 bases). From germline, CDR1 is MNHNS and CDR2 SASEGT. The CDR3 sequence is 11 residues long. The CDR3 protein is CASSFQGKTGF. CDR3 nucleotides: TGTGCCAGCAGTTTCCAGGGGAAGACGGGTTTT.

This chain joins TRBV30 and TRBJ1-5, with D maybe TRBD1 (6 bases). This CDR3 is 16 amino acids long. CDR1 is GTSNPN, CDR2 SVGIG, per germline (reference sequence). Between the trimmed V and J ends, which lost 0 bases and 5 bases, there was a span of 17 bases. The CDR3 here is CAWSVFGGVEDQPQHF. The CDR3, as DNA: TGTGCCTGGAGTGTATTCGGGGGCGTTGAAGATCAGCCCCAGCATTTT.

The chain employs TRBV7-6 and TRBJ2-1, with D possibly TRBD1 on 6 matching bases. Trimming pared 4 bases from V and 5 bases from J, leaving 12 bases between. The CDR3 runs 14 residues. Germline V gene sequence: CDR1 SGHVS, CDR2 FNYEAQ. The CDR3 DNA reads TGTGCCAGCAGCTACCGGACAGACAACAATGAGCAGTTCTTC. Protein product: CASSYRTDNNEQFF.